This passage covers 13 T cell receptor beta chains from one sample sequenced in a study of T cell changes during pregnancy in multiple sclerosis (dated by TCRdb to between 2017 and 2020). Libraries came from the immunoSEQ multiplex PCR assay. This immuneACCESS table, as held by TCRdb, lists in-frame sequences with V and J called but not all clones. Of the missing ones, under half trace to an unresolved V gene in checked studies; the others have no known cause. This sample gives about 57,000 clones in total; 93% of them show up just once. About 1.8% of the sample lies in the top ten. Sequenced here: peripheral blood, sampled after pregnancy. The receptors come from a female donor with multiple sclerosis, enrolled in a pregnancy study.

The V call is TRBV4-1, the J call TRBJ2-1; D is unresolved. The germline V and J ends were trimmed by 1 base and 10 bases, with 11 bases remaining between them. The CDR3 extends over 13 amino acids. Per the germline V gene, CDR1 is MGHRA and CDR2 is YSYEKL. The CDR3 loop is CASSQVPIMEQFF. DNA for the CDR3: TGCGCCAGCAGCCAAGTTCCCATCATGGAGCAGTTCTTC.

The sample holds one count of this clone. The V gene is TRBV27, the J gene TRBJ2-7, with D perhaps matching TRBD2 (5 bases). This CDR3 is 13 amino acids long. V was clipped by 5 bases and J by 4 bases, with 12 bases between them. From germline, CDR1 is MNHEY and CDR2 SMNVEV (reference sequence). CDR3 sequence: CASSPPGGYEQYF. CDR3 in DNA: TGTGCCAGCAGTCCCCCGGGCGGGTACGAGCAGTACTTC.

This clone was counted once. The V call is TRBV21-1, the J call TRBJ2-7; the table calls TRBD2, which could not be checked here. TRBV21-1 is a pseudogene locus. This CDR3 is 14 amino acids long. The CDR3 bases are TGTGCCAGCACCCCGAGTCTTCTCCCCTACGAGCAGTACTTC. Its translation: CASTPSLLPYEQYF.

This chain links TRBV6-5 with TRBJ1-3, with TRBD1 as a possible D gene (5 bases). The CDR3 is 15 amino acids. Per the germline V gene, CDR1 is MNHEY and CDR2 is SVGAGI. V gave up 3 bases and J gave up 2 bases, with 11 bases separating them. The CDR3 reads CASSYQGSAGNTIYF. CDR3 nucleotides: TGTGCCAGCAGTTATCAGGGCTCGGCTGGAAACACCATATATTTT.

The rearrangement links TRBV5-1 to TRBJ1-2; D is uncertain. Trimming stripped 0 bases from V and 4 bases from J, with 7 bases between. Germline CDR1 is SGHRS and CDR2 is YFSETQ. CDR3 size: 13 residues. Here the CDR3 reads CASSLVRGYGYTF. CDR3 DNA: TGCGCCAGCAGCTTGGTACGAGGCTATGGCTACACCTTC.

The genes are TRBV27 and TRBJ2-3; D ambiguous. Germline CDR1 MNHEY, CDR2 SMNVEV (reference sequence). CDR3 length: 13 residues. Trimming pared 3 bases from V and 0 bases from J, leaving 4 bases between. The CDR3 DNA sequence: TGTGCCAGCAGTTTCTTTAGCACAGATACGCAGTATTTT. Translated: CASSFFSTDTQYF.

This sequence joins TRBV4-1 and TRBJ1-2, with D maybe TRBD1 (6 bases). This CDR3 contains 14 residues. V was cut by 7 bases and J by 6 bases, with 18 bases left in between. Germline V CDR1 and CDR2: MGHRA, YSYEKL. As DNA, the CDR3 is TGCGCCAGCACTCCCCGGGGGGCGCGCGATGGCTACACCTTC. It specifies CASTPRGARDGYTF.

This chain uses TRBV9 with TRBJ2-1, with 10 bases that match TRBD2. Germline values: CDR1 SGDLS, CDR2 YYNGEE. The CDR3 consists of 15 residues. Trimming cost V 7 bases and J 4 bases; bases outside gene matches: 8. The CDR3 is CASGASSGSYNEQFF. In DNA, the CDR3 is TGTGCCAGCGGTGCCTCTAGCGGGAGTTACAATGAGCAGTTCTTC.

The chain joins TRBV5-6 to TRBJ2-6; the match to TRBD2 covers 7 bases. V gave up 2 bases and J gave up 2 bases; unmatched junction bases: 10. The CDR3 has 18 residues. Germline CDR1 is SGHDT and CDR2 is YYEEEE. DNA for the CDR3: TGTGCCAGCAGCTTACAAGGGACTATCTCGGCTGGGGCCAACGTCCTGACTTTC. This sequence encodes CASSLQGTISAGANVLTF.

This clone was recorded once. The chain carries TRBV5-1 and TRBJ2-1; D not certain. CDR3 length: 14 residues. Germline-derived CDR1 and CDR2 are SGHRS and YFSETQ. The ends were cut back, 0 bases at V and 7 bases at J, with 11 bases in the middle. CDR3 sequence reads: CASSLDSTRNEQFF. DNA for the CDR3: TGCGCCAGCAGCTTGGACAGTACACGGAATGAGCAGTTCTTC.

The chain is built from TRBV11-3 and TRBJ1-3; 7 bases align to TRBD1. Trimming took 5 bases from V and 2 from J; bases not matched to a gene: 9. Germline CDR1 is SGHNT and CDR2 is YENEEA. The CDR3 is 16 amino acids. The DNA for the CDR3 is TGTGCCAGCAGCCCTCGAGGGACAGCCCCTGGAAACACCATATATTTT. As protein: CASSPRGTAPGNTIYF.

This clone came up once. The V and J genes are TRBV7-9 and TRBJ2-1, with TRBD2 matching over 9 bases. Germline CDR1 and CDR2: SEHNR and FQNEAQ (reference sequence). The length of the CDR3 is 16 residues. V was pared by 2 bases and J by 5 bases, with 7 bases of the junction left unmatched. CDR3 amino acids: CASSLPSGRFDNEQFF. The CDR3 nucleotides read TGTGCCAGCAGCTTACCAAGCGGGAGGTTTGACAATGAGCAGTTCTTC.

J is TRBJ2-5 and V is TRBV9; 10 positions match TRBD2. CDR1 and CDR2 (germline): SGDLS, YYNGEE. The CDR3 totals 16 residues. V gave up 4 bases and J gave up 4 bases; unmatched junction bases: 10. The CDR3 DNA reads TGTGCCAGCAGCAGCGGGACTAGCGTTCCTGGAGAGACCCAGTACTTC. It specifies CASSSGTSVPGETQYF.